Listed below are T cell receptor beta chains from one sample, sequenced in a study of control samples from healthy donors and cancer patients. Sequenced by immunoSEQ multiplex PCR; TCRdb stores in-frame clones only, minus some. The repertoire includes around 51,000 clones, 80% of them detected once, and about a tenth sits in the top ten. Sequenced: blood. Every receptor here comes from a man in his 70s in good health. The CDR3 runs from the conserved cysteine through the conserved F or W. D genes are given only for firm matches. Rows give clone size only sometimes, using once, few, many, or a class for an expanded clone.

D	size	V	J	DNA	CDR3
-	-	TRBV4-1	TRBJ2-7	TGCGCCAGCAGCCAAGATCAACTAGCACCGGCTTACTTC	CASSQDQLAPAYF
TRBD1	-	TRBV7-2	TRBJ1-2	TGTGCCAGCAGCACTGGGACAGGGGGCTACCCGGCCTATGGCTACACCTTC	CASSTGTGGYPAYGYTF
-	few	TRBV5-4	TRBJ2-7	TGTGCCAGCAGCCCGGACGGACATGGGACCTACGAGCAGTACTTC	CASSPDGHGTYEQYF
-	-	TRBV10-3	TRBJ2-5	TGTGCCATCAGGAAAGATTTGGTGGGCAGGGGAGAAGAGACCCAGTACTTC	CAIRKDLVGRGEETQYF
-	-	TRBV3-1/TRBV3-2	TRBJ1-6	TGTGCCAGCAGCTTAAGGCAGGATTCACCCCTCCACTTT	CASSLRQDSPLHF
TRBD2	-	TRBV2	TRBJ2-5	TGTGCCAGCAGCGACCCCGGGGGGGGTCAAAAGACCCAGTACTTC	CASSDPGGGQKTQYF
-	-	TRBV7-9	TRBJ2-6	TGTGCCAGCAGCCAATCTGGGGCCAACGTCCTGACTTTC	CASSQSGANVLTF
-	-	TRBV30	TRBJ1-1	TGTGCCTCCCGAAGGAACACTGAAGCTTTCTTT	CASRRNTEAFF
TRBD2	-	TRBV15	TRBJ2-1	TGTGCCACCAGCAGACCGATTGGGACTAGCGGGAGGGCCCTCAATTGGGATGAGCAGTTCTTC	CATSRPIGTSGRALNWDEQFF
TRBD1	-	TRBV2	TRBJ1-2	TGTGCCAGCAAGGAACCCGGGACAGCCTATGGCTACACCTTC	CASKEPGTAYGYTF
-	few	TRBV11-3	TRBJ2-7	TGTGCCAGCAGCTTACAAACGGGGCCTTCCTACGAGCAGTACTTC	CASSLQTGPSYEQYF
-	-	TRBV5-1	TRBJ2-1	TGCGCCAGCAGCTTTGTTGGAATGTCCTACAATGAGCAGTTCTTC	CASSFVGMSYNEQFF
-	few	TRBV28	TRBJ2-1	TGTGCCACAAAGGGGGGGGGCGAGAGCTCCTACAATGAGCAGTTCTTC	CATKGGGESSYNEQFF
-	-	TRBV7-2	TRBJ1-3	TGTGCCAGCAGCTTAGCGGACAGAGTCTACTCTGGAAACACCATATATTTT	CASSLADRVYSGNTIYF
-	few	TRBV7-9	TRBJ2-7	TGTGCCAGCTCCGGCAGATCCTACGAGCAGTACTTC	CASSGRSYEQYF
-	-	TRBV27	TRBJ1-1	TGTGCCAGCAGTCCCAGGGGCAGGGCTAATGAAGCTTTCTTT	CASSPRGRANEAFF
TRBD1	-	TRBV11-2	TRBJ1-6	TGTGCCAGCAGCTCAGCCGGGACAGAATATTCACCCCTCCACTTT	CASSSAGTEYSPLHF
-	-	TRBV30	TRBJ2-7	TGTGCCTGGAGCGAGGCGGGCACTATTCCTAGAGAGCAGTACTTC	CAWSEAGTIPREQYF
-	-	TRBV5-1	TRBJ2-1	TGCGCCAGCACCCCCCATGGGCCCGACAATGAGCAGTTCTTC	CASTPHGPDNEQFF
-	-	TRBV14	TRBJ2-3	TGTGCCAGCACCCGGGAGTCCGGCACAGATACGCAGTATTTT	CASTRESGTDTQYF
-	-	TRBV12-3/TRBV12-4	TRBJ2-7	TGTGCCAGCGCAAGGGGCGACGAGCAGTACTTC	CASARGDEQYF
-	-	TRBV11-2	TRBJ2-5	TGTGCCAGCAGCTTAGGGACCCAAGAGACCCAGTACTTC	CASSLGTQETQYF
-	-	TRBV7-2	TRBJ1-5	TGTGCCAGCAGCTTTGGGGCCGATCAGCCCCAGCATTTT	CASSFGADQPQHF
-	-	TRBV12-3/TRBV12-4	TRBJ2-3	TGTGCCAGCAGTTTGGTAGCGACAGATACGCAGTATTTT	CASSLVATDTQYF
-	once	TRBV6-2/TRBV6-3	TRBJ1-5	TGTGCCAGCAGTTGGGAACAGGGAAGAGGAATTCAGCCCCAGCATTTT	CASSWEQGRGIQPQHF
TRBD2	few	TRBV11-3	TRBJ2-5	TGTGCCAGCAGCCCCGGGACTAGCGGGTCCAAGAATCAAGAGACCCAGTACTTC	CASSPGTSGSKNQETQYF
TRBD1	few	TRBV12-3/TRBV12-4	TRBJ1-2	TGTGCCAGCAGAGGACAGGTGGGCTACACCTTC	CASRGQVGYTF
-	-	TRBV15	TRBJ2-5	TGTGCCACCAGCAGAGATAAGGGAGGTCCGGAGACCCAGTACTTC	CATSRDKGGPETQYF
-	-	TRBV25-1	TRBJ2-7	TGTGCCAGCAGTGATACGGGCAGGGCCAACGAGCAGTACTTC	CASSDTGRANEQYF
TRBD1	-	TRBV27	TRBJ2-5	TGTGCCAGCATCCCGGGACAGGGGGCATACGGTGGGGAGACCCAGTACTTC	CASIPGQGAYGGETQYF
-	medium-sized	TRBV5-1	TRBJ2-2	TGCGCCAGTAGGAGACAGGTGCCCGGGGAGCTGTTTTTT	CASRRQVPGELFF
-	-	TRBV2	TRBJ1-2	TGTGCCAGCAGTGATGAAGCTAACTATGGCTACACCTTC	CASSDEANYGYTF
-	-	TRBV19	TRBJ1-4	TGTGCCAGTAGTAAAAACAGGAATGAAAAACTGTTTTTT	CASSKNRNEKLFF
-	-	TRBV28	TRBJ1-2	TGTGCCAGCGCCCCAGGCGGGGGAACTAACTATGGCTACACCTTC	CASAPGGGTNYGYTF
-	-	TRBV5-1	TRBJ2-1	TGCGCCAGCAGCGGAACACGTTACTACAATGAGCAGTTCTTC	CASSGTRYYNEQFF
-	-	TRBV11-1	TRBJ1-4	TGTGCCAGCAGCTTCGGCCGGAGTAATGAAAAACTGTTTTTT	CASSFGRSNEKLFF
-	-	TRBV29-1	TRBJ1-1	TGCAGCGTCCTAGCCCGGGCGGGTACTGAAGCTTTCTTT	CSVLARAGTEAFF
-	-	TRBV7-9	TRBJ1-1	TGTGCCAGCAAGGGACCCTGGGCGAACACTGAAGCTTTCTTT	CASKGPWANTEAFF
-	-	TRBV19	TRBJ2-1	TGTGCCAGTAGTCCCAGACCGGGCCTAAGGAACTACAATGAGCAGTTCTTC	CASSPRPGLRNYNEQFF
-	-	TRBV10-3	TRBJ1-5	TGTGCCACCAGCGTCCGGGAAAGGAACAATCAGCCCCAGCATTTT	CATSVRERNNQPQHF
TRBD1	-	TRBV11-3	TRBJ2-7	TGTGCCAGCAGCTTAGCAGGGACAGCTACCTACGAGCAGTACTTC	CASSLAGTATYEQYF
-	few	TRBV5-4	TRBJ1-2	TGTGCCAGCAGCTTGGGGGGGACGACTCAATCCCGATTC	CASSLGGTTQSRF
-	-	TRBV10-3	TRBJ1-5	TGTGCCATCAGCCCCCAAAGCAATCAGCCCCAGCATTTT	CAISPQSNQPQHF
-	-	TRBV3-1/TRBV3-2	TRBJ1-2	TGTGCCAGCAGCCAAAGAGAAATAAAAGGCTATGGCTACACCTTC	CASSQREIKGYGYTF
-	-	TRBV6-2/TRBV6-3	TRBJ1-2	TGTGCCAGCAGTGACCCCGGGACGTCACGAGGCTACACCTTC	CASSDPGTSRGYTF
TRBD1	few	TRBV20-1	TRBJ1-1	TGCAGTGCTAGTAATAACAGGGGTGGGGAAGCTTTCTTT	CSASNNRGGEAFF
-	-	TRBV7-3	TRBJ2-5	TGTGCCAGCAGCTTAATAGGGGGACGAGAGACCCAGTACTTC	CASSLIGGRETQYF
-	-	TRBV5-1	TRBJ1-2	TGCGCCAGCAGCCCCGACGGCACGAGGGGCTACACCTTC	CASSPDGTRGYTF
-	-	TRBV15	TRBJ2-3	TGTGCCACCAGCAGAGACCAGAGAATCACAGATACGCAGTATTTT	CATSRDQRITDTQYF
TRBD1	-	TRBV24-1	TRBJ2-2	TGTGCCACCAGTGAACAGGGGGCGCACACCGGGGAGCTGTTTTTT	CATSEQGAHTGELFF
-	once	TRBV28	TRBJ2-3	TGTGCCAGCAGTTTATTCCTAGGACGAGCGAGGGCCACAGATACGCAGTATTTT	CASSLFLGRARATDTQYF
-	-	TRBV18	TRBJ1-1	TGTGCCAGCTCGCAGGAGAACACTGAAGCTTTCTTT	CASSQENTEAFF
-	-	TRBV11-2	TRBJ2-5	TGTGCCAGCAGCTTAGGCAGGACCTCACAAGAGACCCAGTACTTC	CASSLGRTSQETQYF
TRBD1	-	TRBV13	TRBJ2-3	TGTGCTGTGGGACAGGGGACCCGTTTCGATACGCAGTATTTT	CAVGQGTRFDTQYF
TRBD1	-	TRBV28	TRBJ2-3	TGTGCCAGTACAGGGGTGATAGCGGATACGCAGTATTTT	CASTGVIADTQYF
-	-	TRBV2	TRBJ1-1	TGTGCCAGCAGGCCGTGGGACACTGAAGCTTTCTTT	CASRPWDTEAFF
-	-	TRBV6-4	TRBJ2-3	TGTGCCAGCAGCGCGACGGGACTCCGCACAGATACGCAGTATTTT	CASSATGLRTDTQYF
-	-	TRBV6-5	TRBJ2-3	TGTGCCAGCAGGGAGGGGGTTAGTACGCAGTATTTT	CASREGVSTQYF
TRBD2	-	TRBV20-1	TRBJ2-3	TGCAGTGCTAGTGCGAGCGGGAGGTCTCGTGGCACAGATACGCAGTATTTT	CSASASGRSRGTDTQYF